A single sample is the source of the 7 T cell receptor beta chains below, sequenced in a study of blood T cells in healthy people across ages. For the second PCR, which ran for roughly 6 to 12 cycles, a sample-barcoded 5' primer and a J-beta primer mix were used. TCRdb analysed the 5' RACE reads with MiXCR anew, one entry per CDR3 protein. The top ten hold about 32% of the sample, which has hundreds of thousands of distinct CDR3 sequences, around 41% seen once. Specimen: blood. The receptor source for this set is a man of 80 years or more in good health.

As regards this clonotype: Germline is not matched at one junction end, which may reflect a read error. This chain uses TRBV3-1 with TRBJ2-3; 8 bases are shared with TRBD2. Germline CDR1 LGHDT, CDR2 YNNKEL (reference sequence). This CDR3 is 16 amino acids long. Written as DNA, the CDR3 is TGTGCCGGCAGCCAAGAGACTAGCGCCACGACGGATACGCAGTATTTT. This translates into CAGSQETSATTDTQYF.

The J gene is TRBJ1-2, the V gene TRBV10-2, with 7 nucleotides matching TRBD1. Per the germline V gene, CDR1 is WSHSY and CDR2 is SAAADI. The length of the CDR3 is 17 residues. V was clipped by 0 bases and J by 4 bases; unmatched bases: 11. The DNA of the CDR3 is TGCGCCAGCAGTGAGTCCCGGACAGGTGGAATCGGCTATGGCTACACCTTC. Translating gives CASSESRTGGIGYGYTF.

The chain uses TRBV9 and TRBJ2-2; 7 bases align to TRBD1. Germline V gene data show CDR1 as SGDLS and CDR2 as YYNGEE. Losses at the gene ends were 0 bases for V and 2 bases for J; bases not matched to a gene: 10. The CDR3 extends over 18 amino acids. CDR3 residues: CASSVGFRDRTNTGELFF. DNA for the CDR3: TGTGCCAGCAGCGTAGGGTTTAGGGACAGAACTAACACCGGGGAGCTGTTTTTT.

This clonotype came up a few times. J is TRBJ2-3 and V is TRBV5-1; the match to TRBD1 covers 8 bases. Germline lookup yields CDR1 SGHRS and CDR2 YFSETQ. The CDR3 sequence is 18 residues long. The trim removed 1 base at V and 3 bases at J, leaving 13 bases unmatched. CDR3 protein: CASSLLTGDLLKTDTQYF. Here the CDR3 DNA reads TGCGCCAGCAGCTTGTTGACAGGGGACCTCTTAAAAACAGATACGCAGTATTTT.

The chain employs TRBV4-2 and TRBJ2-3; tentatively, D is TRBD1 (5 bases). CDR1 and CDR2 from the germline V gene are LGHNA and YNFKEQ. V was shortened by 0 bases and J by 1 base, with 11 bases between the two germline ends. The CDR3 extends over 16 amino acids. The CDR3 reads CASSQDAFRGTDTQYF. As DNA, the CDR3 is TGTGCCAGCAGCCAAGATGCATTCAGGGGCACAGATACGCAGTATTTT.

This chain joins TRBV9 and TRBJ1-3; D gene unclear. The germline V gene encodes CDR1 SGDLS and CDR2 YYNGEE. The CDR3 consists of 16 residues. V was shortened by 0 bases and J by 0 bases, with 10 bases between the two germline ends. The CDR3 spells CASSVVGTVSGNTIYF. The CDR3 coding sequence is TGTGCCAGCAGCGTAGTGGGCACAGTCTCTGGAAACACCATATATTTT.

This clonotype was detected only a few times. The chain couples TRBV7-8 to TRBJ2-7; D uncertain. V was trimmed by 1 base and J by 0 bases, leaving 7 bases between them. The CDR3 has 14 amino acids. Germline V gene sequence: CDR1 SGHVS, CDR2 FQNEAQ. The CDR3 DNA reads TGTGCCAGCAGCTTAGTGGCAGCCTCCTACGAGCAGTACTTC. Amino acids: CASSLVAASYEQYF.